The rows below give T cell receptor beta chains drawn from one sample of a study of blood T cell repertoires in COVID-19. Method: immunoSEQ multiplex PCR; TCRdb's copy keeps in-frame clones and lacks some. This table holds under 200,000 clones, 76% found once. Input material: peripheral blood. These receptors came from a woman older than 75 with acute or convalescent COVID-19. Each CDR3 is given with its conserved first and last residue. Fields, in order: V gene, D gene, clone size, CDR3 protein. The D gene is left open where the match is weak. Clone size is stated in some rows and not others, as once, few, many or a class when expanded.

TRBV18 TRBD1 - CASSPPGGTGGYGYTF
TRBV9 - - CASSVGGQRVRDEQFF
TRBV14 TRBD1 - CASSLNRGTGELFF
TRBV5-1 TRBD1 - CASSSGQGSTNTEAFF
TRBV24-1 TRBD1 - CASGTGGLDEQFF
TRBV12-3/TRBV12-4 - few CASSSGGNSPLHF
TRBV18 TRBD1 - CASSDFGTGPWEQFF
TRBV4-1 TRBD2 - CASSQGLAGVTGELFF
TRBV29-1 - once CSVEGEEGAQNIQYF
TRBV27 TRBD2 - CASGNPWEGHEQFF
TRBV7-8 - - CASSLKGGAYSTDTQYF
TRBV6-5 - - CASSYQQGLNTEAFF